The entry below describes one TCR beta chain. The V gene's germline CDR1 is LGHDT and CDR2 YNNKEL (reference sequence). The CDR3 covers 14 residues. V was clipped by 4 bases and J by 0 bases; unmatched bases: 0. These data originate in a study of blood T cell repertoires in COVID-19. Study-wide background: There were acute and convalescent COVID-19 samples, and they came from the United States, Italy and Spain.

Assay used: immunoSEQ multiplex PCR; TCRdb lists only in-frame clones, some missing. The sample carries roughly 360,000 clones, more than 75% recorded once. The sequencing input was peripheral blood. This TCR was sampled from a human donor with acute or convalescent COVID-19. The donor label of this sample is uncertain. The chain links TRBV3-1 (or the pseudogene TRBV3-2) to TRBJ1-3, with 7 bases lining up with TRBD1. The CDR3 DNA reads TGTGCCAGCAGCCGGGACAGCTCTGGAAACACCATATATTTT. Its protein is CASSRDSSGNTIYF.